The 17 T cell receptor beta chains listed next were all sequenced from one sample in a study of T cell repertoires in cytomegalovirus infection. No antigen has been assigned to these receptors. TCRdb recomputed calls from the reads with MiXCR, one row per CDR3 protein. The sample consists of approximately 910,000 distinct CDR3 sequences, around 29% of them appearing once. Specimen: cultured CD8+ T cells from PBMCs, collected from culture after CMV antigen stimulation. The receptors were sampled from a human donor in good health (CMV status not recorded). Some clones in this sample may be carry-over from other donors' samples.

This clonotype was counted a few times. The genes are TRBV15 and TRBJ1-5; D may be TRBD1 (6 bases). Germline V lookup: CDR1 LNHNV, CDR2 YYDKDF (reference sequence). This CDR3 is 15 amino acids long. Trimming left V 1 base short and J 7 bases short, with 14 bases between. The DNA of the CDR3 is TGTGCCACCAGCAGAGGTACAGGGTTGGGGCAGCCCCAGCATTTT. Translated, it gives CATSRGTGLGQPQHF.

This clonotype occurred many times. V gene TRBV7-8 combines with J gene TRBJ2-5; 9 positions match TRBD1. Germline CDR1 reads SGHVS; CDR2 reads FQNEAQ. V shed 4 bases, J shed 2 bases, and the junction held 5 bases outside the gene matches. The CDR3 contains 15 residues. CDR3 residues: CASSSWGQGQETQYF. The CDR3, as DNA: TGTGCCAGCAGCTCTTGGGGACAGGGTCAAGAGACCCAGTACTTC. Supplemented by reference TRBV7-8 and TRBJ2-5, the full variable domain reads GAGVSQSPRYKVAKRGQDVALRCDPISGHVSLFWYQQALGQGPEFLTYFQNEAQLDKSGLPSDRFFAERPEGSVSTLKIQRTQQEDSAVYLCASSSWGQGQETQYFGPGTRLLVL.

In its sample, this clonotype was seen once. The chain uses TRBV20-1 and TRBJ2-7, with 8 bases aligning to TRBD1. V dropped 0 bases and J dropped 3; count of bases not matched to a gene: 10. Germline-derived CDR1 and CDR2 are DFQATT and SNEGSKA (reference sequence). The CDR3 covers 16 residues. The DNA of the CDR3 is TGCAGTGCTAGAGATTTATCTAGGACAGGGCTCTACGAGCAGTACTTC. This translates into CSARDLSRTGLYEQYF.

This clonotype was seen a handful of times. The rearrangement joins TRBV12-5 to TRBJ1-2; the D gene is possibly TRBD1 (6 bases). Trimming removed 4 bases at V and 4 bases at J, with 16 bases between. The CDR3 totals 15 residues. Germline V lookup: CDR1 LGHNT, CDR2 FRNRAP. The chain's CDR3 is CASGSFDRPLYGYTF. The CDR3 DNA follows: TGTGCTAGTGGTTCATTTGACAGGCCGCTCTATGGCTACACCTTC.

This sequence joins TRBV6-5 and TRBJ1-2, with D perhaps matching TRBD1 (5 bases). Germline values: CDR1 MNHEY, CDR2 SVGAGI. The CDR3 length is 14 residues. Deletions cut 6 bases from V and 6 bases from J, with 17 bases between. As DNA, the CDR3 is TGTGCCAGCAGCCCTGGGACCCAGATTGATGGCTACACCTTC. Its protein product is CASSPGTQIDGYTF.

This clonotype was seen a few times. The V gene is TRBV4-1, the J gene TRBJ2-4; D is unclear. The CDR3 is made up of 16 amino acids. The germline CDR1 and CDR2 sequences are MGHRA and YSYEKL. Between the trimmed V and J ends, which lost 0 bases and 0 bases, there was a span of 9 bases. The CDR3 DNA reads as TGCGCCAGCAGCCAAGAGATTTCTCGAGCCAAAAACATTCAGTACTTC. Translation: CASSQEISRAKNIQYF.

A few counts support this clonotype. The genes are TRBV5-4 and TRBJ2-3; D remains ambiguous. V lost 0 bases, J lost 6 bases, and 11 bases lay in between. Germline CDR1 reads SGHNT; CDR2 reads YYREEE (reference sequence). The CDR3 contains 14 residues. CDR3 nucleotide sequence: TGTGCCAGCAGCTTGGCCCCTAGAGGCGATACGCAGTATTTT. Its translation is CASSLAPRGDTQYF.

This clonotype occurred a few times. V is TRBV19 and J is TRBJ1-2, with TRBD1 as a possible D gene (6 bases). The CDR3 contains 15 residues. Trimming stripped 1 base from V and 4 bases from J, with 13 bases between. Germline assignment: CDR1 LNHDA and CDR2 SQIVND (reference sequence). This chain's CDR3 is CASSIAQGDVYGYTF. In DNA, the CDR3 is TGTGCCAGTAGTATAGCACAGGGTGACGTCTATGGCTACACCTTC.

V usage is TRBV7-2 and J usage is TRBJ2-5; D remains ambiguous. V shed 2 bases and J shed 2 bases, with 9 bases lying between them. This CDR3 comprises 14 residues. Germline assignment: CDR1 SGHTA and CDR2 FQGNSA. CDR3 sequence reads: CASSLTLAQETQYF. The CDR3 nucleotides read TGTGCCAGCAGCTTAACTCTTGCGCAAGAGACCCAGTACTTC.

The DNA of the CDR3 is TGTGCCAGCAGTTACTACGACAGAGTGAACACTGAAGCTTTCTTT. Translation gives CASSYYDRVNTEAFF. V and J are TRBV6-5 and TRBJ1-1; possibly TRBD1 for D (5 bases). This CDR3 is built from 15 residues. Trimming took off 1 base at V and 0 bases at J, with 9 bases between the two ends. The V gene's germline CDR1 is MNHEY and CDR2 SVGAGI.

The CDR3 bases are TGTGCCAGCAGCTTAAACCGGGCTGGTAATCAGCCCCAGCATTTT. This sequence encodes CASSLNRAGNQPQHF. The rearrangement uses TRBV7-8 and TRBJ1-5; D is unresolved. The CDR3 has 15 residues. The germline V gene encodes CDR1 SGHVS and CDR2 FQNEAQ. Trimming stripped 2 bases from V and 4 bases from J, with 12 bases between.

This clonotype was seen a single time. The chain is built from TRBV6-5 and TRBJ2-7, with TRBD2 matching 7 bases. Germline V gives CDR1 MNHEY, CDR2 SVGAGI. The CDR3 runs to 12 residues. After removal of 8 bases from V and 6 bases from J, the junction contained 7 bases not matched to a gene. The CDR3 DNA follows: TGTGCCAGCGGTCGGTCGGGGGGCGAGCAGTACGTC. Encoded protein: CASGRSGGEQYV.

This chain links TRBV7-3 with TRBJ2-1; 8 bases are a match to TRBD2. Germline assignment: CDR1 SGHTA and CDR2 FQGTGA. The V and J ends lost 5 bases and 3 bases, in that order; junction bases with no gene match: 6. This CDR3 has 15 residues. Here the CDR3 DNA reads TGTGCCAGCAGCGGTGTCGGGGGGGTCTACAATGAGCAGTTCTTC. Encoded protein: CASSGVGGVYNEQFF.

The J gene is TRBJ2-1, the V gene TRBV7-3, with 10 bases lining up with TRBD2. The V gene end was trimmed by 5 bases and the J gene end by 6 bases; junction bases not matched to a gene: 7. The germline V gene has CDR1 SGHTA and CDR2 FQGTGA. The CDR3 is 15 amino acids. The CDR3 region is CASSPGTSVTNEQFF. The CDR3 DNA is TGTGCCAGCAGCCCAGGGACTAGCGTGACCAATGAGCAGTTCTTC.

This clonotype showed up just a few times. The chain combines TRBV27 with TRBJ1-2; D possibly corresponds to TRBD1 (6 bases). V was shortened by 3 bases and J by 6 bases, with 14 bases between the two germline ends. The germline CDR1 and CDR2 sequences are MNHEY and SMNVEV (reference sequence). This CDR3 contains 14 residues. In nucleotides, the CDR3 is TGTGCCAGCAGTTTGCATACAGGGTTCAATGGCTACACCTTC. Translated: CASSLHTGFNGYTF.

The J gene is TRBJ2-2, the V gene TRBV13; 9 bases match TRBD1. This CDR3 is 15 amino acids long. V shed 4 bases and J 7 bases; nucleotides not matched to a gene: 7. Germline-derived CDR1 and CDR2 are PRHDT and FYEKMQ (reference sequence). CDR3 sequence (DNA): TGTGCCAGCAGCTCGTGGACAGGGGAAGACGGGGAGCTGTTTTTT. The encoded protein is CASSSWTGEDGELFF.

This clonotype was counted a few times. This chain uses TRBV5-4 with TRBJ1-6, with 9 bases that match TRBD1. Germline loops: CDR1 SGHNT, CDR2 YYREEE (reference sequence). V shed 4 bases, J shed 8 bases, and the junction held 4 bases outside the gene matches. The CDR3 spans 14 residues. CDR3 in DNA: TGTGCCAGCAGCGTGGACAGGGGTGATTCACCCCTCCACTTT. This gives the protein CASSVDRGDSPLHF.